This T cell receptor beta chain was obtained from a study of blood T cell repertoires in COVID-19. Study context: The study drew acute and convalescent COVID-19 samples from the United States, Italy and Spain. PBMCs, B-cell-depleted T cells, or T cells were the source of the cDNA or gDNA that made up the material.

Seattle enrolled patients during active infection and tracked them longitudinally. Deletions cut 4 bases from V and 2 bases from J, with 12 bases between. The CDR3 consists of 15 residues. CDR1 and CDR2 (germline): LGHDT, YNNKEL (reference sequence). Methods used by the authors: Estimates of nucleated cell counts were drawn from the amplification of reference gene primers. Some clones are missing from TCRdb's copy, which holds only in-frame ones; the method was immunoSEQ multiplex PCR. That table supplies the V and J calls and clone size; D and trimming were determined from the DNA. There are 70,000 to 95,000 clones in the sample; approximately 89% occur only once, and approximately 2.4% lies in the top ten.

The sequenced sample consisted of peripheral blood. The TCR was taken from a man aged 50 or older with COVID-19, enrolled during active disease. The chain couples TRBV3-1 (or the pseudogene TRBV3-2) to TRBJ1-5, with TRBD1 as a possible D gene (5 bases). The CDR3 loop is CASSLSGGGNQPQHF. The CDR3 bases are TGTGCCAGCAGCCTCAGCGGGGGGGGCAATCAGCCCCAGCATTTT.